This T cell receptor (beta chain) was documented in a study of blood T cell repertoires in COVID-19. Study in general: Material from acute and convalescent COVID-19 was sourced from the United States, Italy and Spain.

One Seattle source followed patients from active infection through their disease course. The CDR3 consists of 13 residues. Original data processing: Researchers report that nucleated cell counts were estimated from reference gene primer amplification. Profiled with immunoSEQ multiplex PCR; TCRdb holds only in-frame clones, not every one. The V and J calls and clone size come from that table; D and trimming were worked out from the DNA. The sample holds roughly 150,000 clones, 79% seen once. Material: peripheral blood. This sequence originates from a woman between 55 and 75 years old with COVID-19, enrolled during active disease. This rearrangement joins TRBV21-1 to TRBJ1-1; whether TRBD1, the table's D call, matches the DNA was not checked. TRBV21-1 is a documented pseudogene. CDR3 region: CASNPRTGLEAFF. The CDR3 nucleotides are TGTGCCAGCAACCCACGGACAGGCCTTGAAGCTTTCTTT.